Listed below are T cell receptor beta chains from one sample, sequenced in a study of radiation and T cells in renal cell carcinoma. TCRdb's table, derived via immunoSEQ multiplex PCR, lists solely in-frame clones and lacks some. Of 15,000 to 20,000 clones listed, 50% to 70% are singletons. The sequencing used tumor tissue, collected from a patient whose treatment included radiotherapy and nephrectomy. The source is a man between 45 and 60 years old with renal cell carcinoma. The CDR3 runs from the conserved cysteine through the conserved F or W. A D gene is named only where the DNA matches it firmly. A row's size may be missing; if present it is once, few, many or a size class.

clone size,V gene,J gene,D gene,CDR3 protein,CDR3 DNA
.,TRBV7-9,TRBJ2-1,.,CASGGLIGVGSYNEQFF,TGTGCCAGCGGGGGACTTATTGGGGTCGGCTCCTACAATGAGCAGTTCTTC
.,TRBV13,TRBJ2-7,TRBD1,CASSRQGYEQYF,TGTGCCAGCAGCCGACAGGGTTACGAGCAGTACTTC
.,TRBV4-1,TRBJ2-7,.,CASSRDAGPYEQYF,TGCGCCAGCAGCCGGGACGCCGGACCGTACGAGCAGTACTTC
few,TRBV6-5,TRBJ2-7,TRBD1,CASSYSGQGSDEQYF,TGTGCCAGCAGTTACTCGGGACAGGGTAGCGACGAGCAGTACTTC
few,TRBV7-2,TRBJ2-1,.,CASSLRYSYNEQFF,TGTGCCAGCAGCTTACGGTACTCCTACAATGAGCAGTTCTTC
.,TRBV9,TRBJ1-3,.,CASSGGVQQGTIYF,TGTGCCAGCAGCGGAGGGGTCCAACAGGGTACCATATATTTT
.,TRBV2,TRBJ1-3,TRBD1,CASSDPQGAGNTIYF,TGTGCCAGCAGCGACCCCCAGGGGGCTGGAAACACCATATATTTT
.,TRBV6-5,TRBJ2-5,.,CASSYWETQYF,TGTGCCAGCAGTTACTGGGAGACCCAGTACTTC
.,TRBV29-1,TRBJ2-7,.,CSVRDRIYEQYF,TGCAGCGTCCGGGACCGAATATACGAGCAGTACTTC
.,TRBV29-1,TRBJ2-1,TRBD2,CSVEVAGYYNEQFF,TGCAGCGTTGAGGTAGCGGGGTACTACAATGAGCAGTTCTTC